These 23 T cell receptor beta chains were all obtained from the same sample, sequenced in a study of CD8 T cells in ankylosing spondylitis (TCRdb year 2017). The library relied on 5' RACE. For sequencing, an Illumina HiSeq 2500 was employed. Using fastp trimming at Q25 and MiXCR clonotype assembly, TCRdb reanalyzed the public sequencing data and kept in-frame beta chains. Identical CDR3 protein sequences are pooled into one entry, listed with their most common genes and DNA. This sample lists a few hundred thousand distinct CDR3 sequences; 15% to 20% were detected once. The top ten clones comprise less than 9.5% of the sample. The material sequenced was blood, either unsorted or a sorted T cell fraction (not recorded which). The receptors come from a male donor with ankylosing spondylitis or in good health (not recorded which).

Only a few counts were recorded for this clonotype. The chain links TRBV10-3 to TRBJ1-3; D is undetermined. This CDR3 is 14 amino acids long. Germline CDR1 ENHRY, CDR2 SYGVKD. Trimming left V 5 bases short and J 0 bases short, with 8 bases between. The CDR3, as DNA: TGTGCCATCAGTCAGGAGAGCTCTGGAAACACCATATATTTT. Amino acids: CAISQESSGNTIYF.

This chain uses TRBV10-3 with TRBJ2-3; D is uncertain. The CDR3 has 15 amino acids. Germline CDR1 reads ENHRY; CDR2 reads SYGVKD. The V gene lost 0 bases and the J gene lost 4 bases, with 11 bases spanning the gap. CDR3 DNA: TGTGCCATCAGTGAGTCGAGACCAAGGGCAGATACGCAGTATTTT. Protein product: CAISESRPRADTQYF.

J is TRBJ2-3 and V is TRBV7-2; 12 positions agree with TRBD2. CDR3 length: 15 residues. With 1 base clipped from V and 6 bases from J, the junction kept 2 bases outside the gene matches. CDR1 SGHTA and CDR2 FQGNSA come from the germline V gene. Written as DNA, the CDR3 is TGTGCCAGCAGCTTAGTACTAGCGGGGGGTGATACGCAGTATTTT. Encoded protein: CASSLVLAGGDTQYF. Supplemented by reference TRBV7-2 and TRBJ2-3, the full variable domain reads GAGVSQSPSNKVTEKGKDVELRCDPISGHTALYWYRQSLGQGLEFLIYFQGNSAPDKSGLPSDRFSAERTGGSVSTLTIQRTQQEDSAVYLCASSLVLAGGDTQYFGPGTRLTVL.

In its sample, this clonotype was seen a few times. The chain employs TRBV20-1 and TRBJ2-7, with 8 bases that match TRBD1. V gave up 6 bases and J gave up 2 bases; unmatched junction bases: 9. This CDR3 region has 14 residues. CDR1 and CDR2 (germline): DFQATT, SNEGSKA (reference sequence). DNA for the CDR3: TGCAGTGCCAAAAGGACAGGGTGGGCCTACGAGCAGTACGTC. Its translation is CSAKRTGWAYEQYV.

This clonotype was seen a few times. The chain couples TRBV2 to TRBJ2-1; TRBD2 matches 7 bases. The CDR3 runs 14 residues. After removal of 7 bases from V and 5 bases from J, the junction contained 8 bases not matched to a gene. The germline gives CDR1 SNHLY, CDR2 FYNNEI. CDR3 in DNA: TGTGCCAGCAAGCTCTTAGCGGGCCACAATGAGCAGTTCTTC. It translates to CASKLLAGHNEQFF.

This sequence joins TRBV12-3 or TRBV12-4 and TRBJ2-1, with D maybe TRBD2 (6 bases). The CDR3 has 14 residues. V shed 4 bases and J shed 4 bases, with 11 bases lying between them. The CDR3 spells CASSSGLPYNEQFF. The CDR3 coding sequence is TGTGCCAGCAGTTCGGGACTCCCTTACAATGAGCAGTTCTTC.

This clonotype was detected a few times. This chain uses TRBV3-1 with TRBJ2-5; 14 bases match TRBD2. V was pared by 5 bases and J by 4 bases, with 6 bases of the junction left unmatched. Germline-derived CDR1 and CDR2 are LGHDT and YNNKEL (reference sequence). This CDR3 comprises 16 residues. For the CDR3, the DNA is TGTGCCAGCAGCGAACCGGGACTAGCGGGGGTAGAGACCCAGTACTTC. Translating it yields CASSEPGLAGVETQYF.

This clonotype was picked up a small number of times. The chain joins TRBV6-1 to TRBJ2-2; 11 bases line up with TRBD2. The CDR3 is 16 amino acids. V lost 6 bases, J lost 6 bases, and 9 bases stayed unmatched. The germline V gene has CDR1 MNHNS and CDR2 SASEGT. The CDR3 DNA follows: TGTGCCAGCAGGCCCAAACTAGCGGGAGTTTCCGGGGAGCTGTTTTTT. It yields the protein CASRPKLAGVSGELFF.

This clonotype was seen a handful of times. The chain carries TRBV29-1 and TRBJ1-1, with TRBD1 matching 12 bases. The germline CDR1 and CDR2 sequences are SQVTM and ANQGSEA. The V gene end was trimmed by 6 bases and the J gene end by 0 bases; junction bases not matched to a gene: 5. This CDR3 is 15 amino acids long. CDR3 DNA: TGCAGCGTGGGGACAGGGGGCACCATGAACACTGAAGCTTTCTTT. It encodes CSVGTGGTMNTEAFF.

A few counts support this clonotype. The genes are TRBV7-2 and TRBJ2-3, with unresolved D. Per the germline V gene, CDR1 is SGHTA and CDR2 is FQGNSA. The V end lost 0 bases, the J end lost 2 bases, and 3 bases lay between the germline ends. This CDR3 contains 13 residues. This CDR3 is CASSLAYTDTQYF. CDR3 nucleotide sequence: TGTGCCAGCAGCTTAGCCTACACAGATACGCAGTATTTT.

CDR3 DNA: TGTGCCAGCAGCTTAGCTCCGACATTGGCCCAAGAGACCCAGTACTTC. Translation: CASSLAPTLAQETQYF. The chain uses TRBV7-8 and TRBJ2-5; D unclear. CDR1 is SGHVS and CDR2 is FQNEAQ in the germline V gene. The CDR3 spans 16 residues. The ends were cut back, 0 bases at V and 1 base at J, with 12 bases in the middle.

V gene TRBV20-1 combines with J gene TRBJ2-7; tentative D call: TRBD1 (6 bases). The germline gives CDR1 DFQATT, CDR2 SNEGSKA (reference sequence). Deletions cut 0 bases from V and 3 bases from J, with 12 bases between. CDR3 length: 14 amino acids. CDR3 region: CSARDREQGYEQYV. In nucleotides, the CDR3 is TGCAGTGCTAGAGATAGGGAACAGGGCTACGAGCAGTACGTC.

This chain connects TRBV12-3 or TRBV12-4 to TRBJ1-2; D is uncertain. The CDR3 covers 14 residues. Trimming left V 3 bases short and J 4 bases short, with 12 bases between. This CDR3 reads CASSFKFAGYGYTF. The CDR3, as DNA: TGTGCCAGCAGTTTCAAATTTGCTGGCTATGGCTACACCTTC.

The chain couples TRBV20-1 to TRBJ2-1; D is undetermined. Germline V lookup: CDR1 DFQATT, CDR2 SNEGSKA (reference sequence). Trimming shortened V by 3 bases and J by 2 bases, and 2 bases separated the two germline ends. The CDR3 is 11 residues long. In DNA form, the CDR3 reads TGCAGTGCTAGTACCTACAATGAGCAGTTCTTC. Translation: CSASTYNEQFF.

The chain uses TRBV29-1 and TRBJ2-7, with D perhaps matching TRBD1 (5 bases). From germline, CDR1 is SQVTM and CDR2 ANQGSEA. The CDR3 consists of 12 residues. V shed 7 bases and J shed 4 bases, with 14 bases lying between them. CDR3 loop: CSDPRERYEQYV. The CDR3 DNA reads as TGCAGCGACCCCAGGGAAAGGTACGAGCAGTACGTC.

This clonotype came up a few times. Written as DNA, the CDR3 is TGCAGTGCTAGAGATGGGGCCAAGAGCTCCTATAATTCACCCCTCCACTTT. This gives the protein CSARDGAKSSYNSPLHF. V and J are TRBV20-1 and TRBJ1-6, with D tentatively TRBD1 (5 bases). The germline CDR1 and CDR2 sequences are DFQATT and SNEGSKA (reference sequence). V lost 0 bases, J lost 0 bases, and 12 bases lay in between. CDR3 length: 17 residues.

CDR3 protein: CAWSVGLLFEQFF. CDR3 coding DNA: TGTGCCTGGAGTGTGGGACTGCTATTCGAGCAGTTCTTC. The rearrangement uses TRBV30 and TRBJ2-1, with D maybe TRBD2 (6 bases). V was trimmed by 0 bases and J by 10 bases, leaving 13 bases between them. Germline CDR1 is GTSNPN and CDR2 is SVGIG (reference sequence). CDR3 length: 13 residues.

The chain uses TRBV27 and TRBJ2-3, with D possibly matching TRBD1 (5 bases). Germline V gene data show CDR1 as MNHEY and CDR2 as SMNVEV (reference sequence). V lost 3 bases and J 2 bases, leaving 9 bases between the germline ends. The CDR3 is made up of 14 amino acids. CDR3 sequence: CASSFGRATDTQYF. Written as DNA, the CDR3 is TGTGCCAGCAGTTTTGGCAGGGCCACAGATACGCAGTATTTT.

The V gene is TRBV7-2, the J gene TRBJ2-1; 9 bases fit TRBD2. The trim removed 3 bases at V and 4 bases at J, leaving 4 bases unmatched. Germline CDR1 and CDR2: SGHTA and FQGNSA. The CDR3 runs 15 residues. CDR3 sequence reads: CASSFQAGGYNEQFF. The CDR3 DNA sequence: TGTGCCAGCAGCTTCCAAGCGGGGGGATACAATGAGCAGTTCTTC.

This clonotype came up many times. CDR3 in amino acids: CASSLEYAGELFF. CDR3 nucleotides: TGTGCCAGCAGTTTGGAGTACGCCGGGGAGCTGTTTTTT. J is TRBJ2-2 and V is TRBV12-3 or TRBV12-4; D ambiguous. Trimming shortened V by 3 bases and J by 6 bases, and 8 bases separated the two germline ends. The length of the CDR3 is 13 residues.

The CDR3 spells CASSLISSGAHGETQYF. Here the CDR3 DNA reads TGTGCCAGCAGTTTAATTTCTAGCGGGGCACACGGGGAGACCCAGTACTTC. This chain joins TRBV28 and TRBJ2-5; the match to TRBD2 covers 9 bases. The V gene's germline CDR1 is MDHEN and CDR2 SYDVKM. The CDR3 extends over 17 amino acids. V lost 2 bases and J lost 5; bases outside the gene matches: 12.

This clonotype was observed a few times. One junction end does not reproduce the germline sequence, and a read error may be involved. The V and J genes are TRBV7-7 and TRBJ2-5; no clear D gene. Germline lookup yields CDR1 SSHAT and CDR2 FNYEAQ (reference sequence). The CDR3 spans 15 residues. CDR3 residues: CASSSLGRLQETQYF. The CDR3 nucleotides read TGTGCTAGCAGCTCCCTAGGCCGGCTCCAAGAGACCCAGTACTTC.

This clonotype was detected a few times. The chain is built from TRBV29-1 and TRBJ2-4; 7 positions match TRBD1. After removal of 1 base from V and 2 bases from J, the junction contained 14 bases not matched to a gene. The germline V gene has CDR1 SQVTM and CDR2 ANQGSEA. The CDR3 has 18 amino acids. The CDR3 region has the DNA TGCAGCGTTGAAGGGCTAGGCGGCGCGACAGGGTCCAAAAACATTCAGTACTTC. Protein product: CSVEGLGGATGSKNIQYF.